The 30 T cell receptor beta chains below come from one sample, sequenced in a study of beta chain features in type 1 diabetes. The investigators reverse transcribed all of the isolated RNA, so they sequenced expressed TCRB transcripts. Only in-frame clones appear in the TCRdb table, and some are missing; sequencing was by immunoSEQ multiplex PCR. The table records approximately 250,000 clones, about 11% of them present only once. Study-wide points: Among all four CD4+ subsets, Type 1 diabetes patients had TCRB CDR3s that were moderately but significantly shorter.

Their antigens are not known. The sequenced sample consisted of naive CD4+ T cells from blood. The receptors originated from a man aged 25-45 years with type 1 diabetes.

The rearrangement joins TRBV29-1 to TRBJ1-1, with 9 bases lining up with TRBD1. The germline V gene encodes CDR1 SQVTM and CDR2 ANQGSEA. Losses at the gene ends were 4 bases for V and 5 bases for J; bases not matched to a gene: 5. There are 13 residues in the CDR3. The CDR3 reads CSVGTGGTTEAFF. The CDR3 coding sequence is TGCAGCGTTGGAACAGGGGGCACAACTGAAGCTTTCTTT.

The genes are TRBV11-1 and TRBJ2-5; 9 bases line up with TRBD1. Germline V CDR1 and CDR2: SGHAT, FQDESV (reference sequence). Losses at the gene ends were 3 bases for V and 5 bases for J; bases not matched to a gene: 4. This CDR3 is 14 amino acids long. The DNA of the CDR3 is TGTGCCAGCAGCTTGCACAGGGGGCAGGAGACCCAGTACTTC. This codes for CASSLHRGQETQYF.

V is TRBV9 and J is TRBJ1-1; unclear D gene. Deletions cut 6 bases from V and 4 bases from J, with 16 bases between. The CDR3 spans 14 residues. Germline CDR1 is SGDLS and CDR2 is YYNGEE. The CDR3 spells CASIPDGSGTEAFF. The DNA of the CDR3 is TGTGCCAGCATCCCTGATGGGTCGGGCACTGAAGCTTTCTTT.

This clone showed up just a few times. The rearrangement uses TRBV6-1 and TRBJ1-1; D is unresolved. V lost 6 bases to trimming and J lost 3 bases, with 17 bases between them. The CDR3 loop spans 15 amino acids. The germline V gene has CDR1 MNHNS and CDR2 SASEGT. The CDR3 reads CASSSTPGGDTEAFF. The CDR3 bases are TGTGCCAGCAGCTCGACCCCAGGCGGGGACACTGAAGCTTTCTTT.

The rearrangement links TRBV7-8 to TRBJ1-2; D may be TRBD1 (5 bases). The germline V gene encodes CDR1 SGHVS and CDR2 FQNEAQ. The CDR3 sequence is 19 residues long. With 4 bases removed from V and 6 bases from J, the gap between germline ends came to 30 bases. The CDR3 DNA sequence: TGTGCCAGCAGCTCAGGATATAAGAAGGGAACAGGACCGTACCATGGCTACACCTTC. It is translated as CASSSGYKKGTGPYHGYTF. Drawing the rest from reference TRBV7-8 and TRBJ1-2, the complete variable domain is GAGVSQSPRYKVAKRGQDVALRCDPISGHVSLFWYQQALGQGPEFLTYFQNEAQLDKSGLPSDRFFAERPEGSVSTLKIQRTQQEDSAVYLCASSSGYKKGTGPYHGYTFGSGTRLTVV.

The rearrangement uses TRBV6-5 and TRBJ2-1; the match to TRBD1 covers 9 bases. V was pared by 6 bases and J by 6 bases, with 6 bases of the junction left unmatched. Germline CDR1 is MNHEY and CDR2 is SVGAGI. The CDR3 contains 14 residues. The CDR3 region has the DNA TGTGCCAGCAGCCGGGACAGGGTTAGCAATGAGCAGTTCTTC. Translating it yields CASSRDRVSNEQFF.

This clone was seen a handful of times. The chain couples TRBV5-4 to TRBJ2-5; TRBD2 matches at 9 bases. The CDR3 is 16 amino acids. Germline V lookup: CDR1 SGHNT, CDR2 YYREEE (reference sequence). V lost 0 bases to trimming and J lost 5 bases; unmatched junction nucleotides: 8. CDR3 DNA: TGTGCCAGCAGCTTGGCTGCGGCGGGGGGGCAGGAGACCCAGTACTTC. It codes for CASSLAAAGGQETQYF.

In this sample, this clone turned up a few times. The rearrangement uses TRBV19 and TRBJ1-6, with no clear D. There are 15 residues in the CDR3. Germline V gene sequence: CDR1 LNHDA, CDR2 SQIVND (reference sequence). The ends were cut back, 3 bases at V and 7 bases at J, with 13 bases in the middle. The chain's CDR3 is CASSIGVQRNSPLHF. The CDR3 DNA follows: TGTGCCAGTAGTATCGGCGTCCAGCGGAATTCACCCCTCCACTTT.

The table lists this clone with a few counts. The chain recombines TRBV29-1 with TRBJ2-7, with D possibly TRBD1 on 5 matching bases. Between the trimmed V and J ends, which lost 5 bases and 3 bases, there was a span of 14 bases. This CDR3 comprises 13 residues. CDR1 SQVTM and CDR2 ANQGSEA come from the germline V gene. In DNA, the CDR3 is TGCAGCGTTTACGGGCTTACAGGCTACGAGCAGTACTTC. This codes for CSVYGLTGYEQYF.

This clone showed up just a few times. This chain connects TRBV7-2 to TRBJ2-7, with D possibly being TRBD1 (5 bases). Germline V gene data show CDR1 as SGHTA and CDR2 as FQGNSA. Trimming removed 5 bases at V and 5 bases at J, with 13 bases between. This CDR3 spans 13 amino acids. The CDR3 region has the DNA TGTGCCAGCAGCGGGGTGGCAGGGAACGAGCAGTACTTC. Amino acid sequence: CASSGVAGNEQYF.

The chain uses TRBV7-9 and TRBJ2-1, with D perhaps TRBD2 (5 bases). The germline V gene has CDR1 SEHNR and CDR2 FQNEAQ (reference sequence). The CDR3 extends over 17 amino acids. The ends were cut back, 2 bases at V and 0 bases at J, with 14 bases in the middle. CDR3 coding DNA: TGTGCCAGCAGCTTACCCGGGAAGCCTGGCTCCTACAATGAGCAGTTCTTC. As protein: CASSLPGKPGSYNEQFF.

The sample holds a few counts of this clone. This chain connects TRBV30 to TRBJ2-3; D is unclear. In germline, CDR1 is GTSNPN, CDR2 SVGIG (reference sequence). V lost 7 bases and J 2 bases, leaving 13 bases between the germline ends. This CDR3 spans 13 amino acids. This CDR3 reads CALSDLFTDTQYF. CDR3 DNA sequence: TGTGCCTTAAGCGACCTCTTCACAGATACGCAGTATTTT.

V usage is TRBV6-5 and J usage is TRBJ1-2; TRBD1 is a possible D gene (5 bases). Deletions cut 0 bases from V and 5 bases from J, with 7 bases between. The CDR3 runs 13 residues. Germline lookup yields CDR1 MNHEY and CDR2 SVGAGI. The CDR3 bases are TGTGCCAGCAGTTACTCGACAGCTTATGGCTACACCTTC. It specifies CASSYSTAYGYTF.

V is TRBV4-1 and J is TRBJ2-1, with D possibly being TRBD2 (6 bases). The V end was cut by 0 bases, the J end by 10 bases, with 16 bases between. The germline gives CDR1 MGHRA, CDR2 YSYEKL. CDR3 length equals 15 residues. CDR3 sequence (DNA): TGCGCCAGCAGCCAAGAGATGAACCTTGGGGGGGAGCAGTTCTTC. Protein sequence: CASSQEMNLGGEQFF.

The V call is TRBV2, the J call TRBJ1-4; TRBD1 matches at 7 bases. Germline CDR1 reads SNHLY; CDR2 reads FYNNEI. V shed 8 bases, J shed 6 bases, and the junction held 12 bases outside the gene matches. The CDR3 spans 15 residues. The CDR3 region has the DNA TGTGCCAGCGGGGGGCTCGGGGACAGAGATGAAAAACTGTTTTTT. Translation gives CASGGLGDRDEKLFF.

The rearrangement links TRBV7-9 to TRBJ2-5; the match to TRBD1 covers 7 bases. The CDR3 is made up of 16 amino acids. Per the germline V gene, CDR1 is SEHNR and CDR2 is FQNEAQ (reference sequence). V lost 4 bases and J lost 1; bases outside the gene matches: 9. The CDR3 sequence is CASSSRSRGIQETQYF. CDR3 nucleotide sequence: TGTGCCAGCAGCTCCCGTTCCAGGGGGATCCAAGAGACCCAGTACTTC.

This clone came up a few times. The genes are TRBV2 and TRBJ2-2; no clear D gene. Trimming pared 8 bases from V and 7 bases from J, leaving 17 bases between. Germline V gives CDR1 SNHLY, CDR2 FYNNEI. This CDR3 comprises 14 residues. As DNA, the CDR3 is TGTGCCAGCGGGCAGGCCAGGTTGGACGGGGAGCTGTTTTTT. It codes for CASGQARLDGELFF.

The V and J genes are TRBV4-2 and TRBJ2-5, with 7 bases identical to TRBD2. CDR1 is LGHNA, CDR2 YNFKEQ, per germline. V shed 0 bases and J 4 bases; nucleotides not matched to a gene: 5. The CDR3 runs 15 residues. Written as DNA, the CDR3 is TGTGCCAGCAGCCAAGACTGGTCGGGAGGAGAGACCCAGTACTTC. Its protein product is CASSQDWSGGETQYF.

This clone occurred a few times. This chain links TRBV19 with TRBJ2-7; TRBD2 agrees at 9 bases. The germline gives CDR1 LNHDA, CDR2 SQIVND (reference sequence). The CDR3 is 14 residues long. V gave up 6 bases and J gave up 2 bases; unmatched junction bases: 5. The CDR3 spells CASRGLAFPYEQYF. DNA for the CDR3: TGTGCCAGTAGGGGACTAGCATTCCCCTACGAGCAGTACTTC.

This clone has more than one count but fewer than ten. J is TRBJ2-3 and V is TRBV6-6; 9 bases are shared with TRBD1. The CDR3 consists of 16 residues. The V and J ends lost 0 bases and 4 bases, in that order; junction bases with no gene match: 5. Per germline, CDR1 MNHNY and CDR2 SVGAGI (reference sequence). DNA for the CDR3: TGTGCCAGCAGTTACTCGCGGGACAGGGTGGCAGATACGCAGTATTTT. Protein sequence: CASSYSRDRVADTQYF.

V usage is TRBV7-2 and J usage is TRBJ2-1; 7 nucleotides match TRBD1. V gave up 5 bases and J gave up 9 bases; unmatched junction bases: 13. Per germline, CDR1 SGHTA and CDR2 FQGNSA. The CDR3 extends over 15 amino acids. CDR3: CASSPLQGVAIEQFF. CDR3 DNA: TGTGCCAGCAGCCCCCTTCAGGGGGTGGCAATTGAGCAGTTCTTC.

This clone came up a few times. This sequence joins TRBV9 and TRBJ1-4; 9 bases map to TRBD1. CDR1 and CDR2 (germline): SGDLS, YYNGEE. The length of the CDR3 is 14 residues. The J segment lost 7 bases and the V segment lost 3 bases, leaving 4 bases of the junction unmatched. Here the CDR3 DNA reads TGTGCCAGCAGCGCGGACAGGGGAGCTGAAAAACTGTTTTTT. This codes for CASSADRGAEKLFF.

This clone was picked up a small number of times. In DNA form, the CDR3 reads TGTGCCAGCAACCGGGACTCCGAAGAGACCCAGTACTTC. Translating it yields CASNRDSEETQYF. The V and J genes are TRBV28 and TRBJ2-5, with D maybe TRBD2 (6 bases). V lost 7 bases, J lost 3 bases, and 12 bases lay in between. CDR1 is MDHEN, CDR2 SYDVKM, per germline. CDR3 length: 13 amino acids.

CDR3: CASSVTGVYGYTF. The CDR3 coding sequence is TGTGCCAGCAGTGTGACAGGGGTCTATGGCTACACCTTC. V is TRBV28 and J is TRBJ1-2; 8 nucleotides line up with TRBD1. Per germline, CDR1 MDHEN and CDR2 SYDVKM. Trimming at V came to 5 bases and at J to 4 bases, leaving 3 bases not matched to a gene. The CDR3 is 13 amino acids.

This clone was detected a few times. V usage is TRBV14 and J usage is TRBJ2-1; 13 bases map to TRBD2. There are 17 residues in the CDR3. V gave up 1 base and J gave up 1 base; unmatched junction bases: 1. The germline CDR1 and CDR2 sequences are SGHDN and FVKESK. The CDR3 DNA sequence: TGTGCCAGCAGCCAAGGACTAGCGGGGGGTTCCTACAATGAGCAGTTCTTC. It encodes CASSQGLAGGSYNEQFF.

V gene TRBV7-2 combines with J gene TRBJ2-5; tentative D call: TRBD2 (5 bases). V shed 5 bases and J shed 6 bases, with 13 bases lying between them. The CDR3 spans 13 residues. Per the germline V gene, CDR1 is SGHTA and CDR2 is FQGNSA. CDR3 loop: CASSLLEGKTQYF. DNA for the CDR3: TGTGCCAGCAGCCTCCTAGAGGGCAAGACCCAGTACTTC.

This clone was seen only a few times. The rearrangement links TRBV28 to TRBJ1-2; no reliable D call. The germline gives CDR1 MDHEN, CDR2 SYDVKM. There are 11 residues in the CDR3. V was shortened by 5 bases and J by 4 bases, with 5 bases between the two germline ends. CDR3 sequence: CASSRGYGYTF. CDR3 bases: TGTGCCAGCAGTAGAGGCTATGGCTACACCTTC.

This clone was detected only a few times. V is TRBV5-4 and J is TRBJ2-3, with 7 bases aligning to TRBD1. Germline CDR1 SGHNT, CDR2 YYREEE (reference sequence). There are 15 residues in the CDR3. J was trimmed by 3 bases and V by 0 bases; bases with no gene match: 4. The CDR3 reads CASSLGQGSTDTQYF. The CDR3 nucleotides read TGTGCCAGCAGCTTGGGACAGGGATCTACAGATACGCAGTATTTT.

This clone was found a few times. The chain couples TRBV5-5 to TRBJ2-1; TRBD1 is a possible D gene (6 bases). Germline V gene sequence: CDR1 SGHKS, CDR2 YYEKEE (reference sequence). The CDR3 spans 16 residues. Trimming pared 5 bases from V and 0 bases from J, leaving 15 bases between. The CDR3 loop reads CASSNVGASSYNEQFF. In nucleotides, the CDR3 is TGTGCCAGCAGTAACGTGGGGGCCAGCTCCTACAATGAGCAGTTCTTC.

The chain carries TRBV2 and TRBJ2-7; 9 bases align to TRBD1. CDR3 length equals 12 residues. CDR1 is SNHLY and CDR2 is FYNNEI in the germline V gene. The ends lost 7 bases at V and 7 bases at J; junction bases unmatched: 5. The CDR3 bases are TGTGCCAGCACCCAGACAGGGGGTGAGCAGTACTTC. Translating it yields CASTQTGGEQYF.